The T cell receptor (beta chain) under discussion was sequenced for a study of shared clonotypes between healthy human individuals. The CDR3 loop spans 11 amino acids. Deletions cut 3 bases from V and 7 bases from J, with 9 bases between. The germline gives CDR1 DFQATT, CDR2 SNEGSKA (reference sequence). Once extracted for a subset, genomic DNA was divided evenly among several immunoSEQ plates. How the authors handled the data: ImmunoSEQ yielded junction-only sequences lacking quality scores, so filtering differed. Some clones are missing from TCRdb's copy, which holds only in-frame ones; the method was immunoSEQ multiplex PCR. V and J calls and clone size are as listed in that table; D and trimming were resolved from the DNA. The sample records approximately 2,300,000 clones, approximately 90% being singletons.

The chain recombines TRBV20-1 with TRBJ1-2; weak D call: TRBD1 (5 bases). Sequenced material: naive CD4+ T cells from PBMCs. Subset indicated: CD45RA+ positively selected. The source of this sequence is a man aged 18 to 30 in good health. Some clones in this sample may be carry-over from other donors' samples. The CDR3 spells CSASGGVGYTF. CDR3 DNA sequence: TGCAGTGCTAGCGGGGGGGTTGGCTACACCTTC.